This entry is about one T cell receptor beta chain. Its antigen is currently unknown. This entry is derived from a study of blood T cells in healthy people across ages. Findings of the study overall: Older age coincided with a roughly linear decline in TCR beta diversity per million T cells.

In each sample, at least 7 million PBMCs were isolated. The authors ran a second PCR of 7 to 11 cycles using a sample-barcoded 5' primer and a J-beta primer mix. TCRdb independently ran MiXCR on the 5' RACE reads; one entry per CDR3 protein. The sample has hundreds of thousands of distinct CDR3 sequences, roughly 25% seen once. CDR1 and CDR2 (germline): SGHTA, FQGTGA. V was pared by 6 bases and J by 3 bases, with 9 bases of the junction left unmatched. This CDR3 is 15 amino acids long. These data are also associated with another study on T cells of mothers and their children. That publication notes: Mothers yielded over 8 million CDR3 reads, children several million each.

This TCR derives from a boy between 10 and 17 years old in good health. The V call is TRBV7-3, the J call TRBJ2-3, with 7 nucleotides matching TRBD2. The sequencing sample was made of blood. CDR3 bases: TGTGCCAGCAGGCCCTCTGGGGGGGAGACAGATACGCAGTATTTT. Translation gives CASRPSGGETDTQYF.